A selection of T cell receptor beta chains follows, all from one sample in a study of shared clonotypes between healthy human individuals. Libraries were prepared by immunoSEQ multiplex PCR; TCRdb keeps only in-frame clonotypes and omits some of them. The repertoire consists of roughly 1,800,000 clones, with approximately 94% occurring once and the leading ten covering 1.2%. Sample: naive CD8+ T cells sorted from blood. The receptor source for this set is a man between 18 and 29 years old in good health. The CDR3 runs from the conserved cysteine through the conserved F or W. D genes are given only for firm matches. Only part of the rows carry a size: once, few, many, or a class if the clone is expanded.

abundance | j_gene | v_gene | d_gene | CDR3aa | CDR3nt
- | TRBJ2-5 | TRBV29-1 | - | CSVELQAWETQYF | TGCAGCGTTGAGTTACAGGCCTGGGAGACCCAGTACTTC
- | TRBJ2-5 | TRBV7-8 | TRBD2 | CAFGPPAGGYPETQYF | TGTGCATTTGGGCCCCCGGCGGGAGGCTATCCAGAGACCCAGTACTTC
- | TRBJ2-5 | TRBV5-5 | - | CASSLGQSPGQETQYF | TGTGCCAGCAGCTTGGGTCAGAGTCCGGGGCAAGAGACCCAGTACTTC
- | TRBJ1-6 | TRBV5-8 | - | CASSLNYRERSYNSPLHF | TGTGCCAGCAGCTTAAATTACAGGGAGCGATCCTATAATTCACCCCTCCACTTT
- | TRBJ2-7 | TRBV6-9 | TRBD1 | CASSYSLGQTKRHFCEQYF | TGTGCCAGCAGTTATTCCCTGGGACAGACAAAGAGACATTTTTGCGAGCAGTACTTC
- | TRBJ1-1 | TRBV11-3 | - | CASSSNFDAEAFF | TGTGCCAGCAGCTCCAACTTTGACGCTGAAGCTTTCTTT
- | TRBJ1-1 | TRBV30 | - | CAWTAGGGTEAFF | TGTGCCTGGACGGCTGGTGGAGGCACTGAAGCTTTCTTT
once | TRBJ1-4 | TRBV6-5 | - | CASSYSGYSNEKLFF | TGTGCCAGCAGTTATTCGGGATATTCTAATGAAAAACTGTTTTTT
once | TRBJ1-5 | TRBV7-9 | - | CASSLGTQPQHF | TGTGCCAGCAGCTTAGGAACACAGCCCCAGCATTTT
- | TRBJ2-5 | TRBV27 | - | CASSFTGGGETQYF | TGTGCCAGCAGTTTTACGGGGGGCGGGGAGACCCAGTACTTC
- | TRBJ2-7 | TRBV4-1 | - | CASSQPLLPYEQYF | TGCGCCAGCAGCCAACCTTTACTCCCCTACGAGCAGTACTTC
- | TRBJ2-7 | TRBV13 | - | CASSLNSLYEQYF | TGTGCCAGCAGCTTAAATTCGTTGTACGAGCAGTACTTC
- | TRBJ1-2 | TRBV9 | - | CASRGGQQGYTF | TGTGCCAGCAGGGGAGGGCAGCAGGGCTACACCTTC
- | TRBJ2-2 | TRBV19 | - | CASSTHLVIYNTGELFF | TGTGCCAGTAGTACCCACCTGGTAATTTATAACACCGGGGAGCTGTTTTTT
- | TRBJ2-5 | TRBV5-6 | TRBD2 | CASSPPVGGVETQYF | TGTGCCAGCAGCCCCCCCGTCGGGGGGGTGGAGACCCAGTACTTC
- | TRBJ2-3 | TRBV4-2 | - | CASGLGENTDTQYF | TGTGCCAGCGGCCTCGGGGAGAACACAGATACGCAGTATTTT
- | TRBJ2-5 | TRBV28 | - | CASSPASQGLETQYF | TGTGCCAGCAGTCCCGCCAGCCAGGGATTAGAGACCCAGTACTTC
- | TRBJ2-1 | TRBV7-9 | - | CASSLDEQFF | TGTGCCAGCTCATTGGATGAGCAGTTCTTC
- | TRBJ2-2 | TRBV18 | TRBD1 | CASSQGQVGGPTGELFF | TGTGCCAGCTCTCAAGGCCAAGTAGGGGGCCCCACCGGGGAGCTGTTTTTT
once | TRBJ2-2 | TRBV4-1 | - | CASSQEAVDTGELFF | TGCGCCAGCAGCCAAGAAGCGGTCGACACCGGGGAGCTGTTTTTT